This passage covers 6 T cell receptor beta chains from one sample sequenced in a study of breast tumors, draining lymph nodes, adjacent tissues. Via MiXCR, TCRdb re-called the multiplex PCR reads, giving one row per CDR3 protein. The table lists roughly 21,000 distinct CDR3 sequences, 50% of them singletons, with roughly 8% in the top ten. Sequenced input: breast tumor tissue. Receptors originate from a female donor with breast cancer. Some clones in this sample may be carry-over from other donors' samples.

J is TRBJ2-7 and V is TRBV9; D perhaps matches TRBD1 (5 bases). Germline-derived CDR1 and CDR2 are SGDLS and YYNGEE. The CDR3 runs 14 residues. Trimming pared 2 bases from V and 0 bases from J, leaving 9 bases between. CDR3 in DNA: TGTGCCAGCAGCGTGACAGCCAGCTCCTACGAGCAGTACTTC. This gives the protein CASSVTASSYEQYF.

In regard to this clonotype: One end of the junction varies from germline; a read error may be responsible. This chain joins TRBV7-8 and TRBJ1-3; no reliable D call. CDR1 SGHVS and CDR2 FQNEAQ come from the germline V gene. The length of the CDR3 is 12 residues. CDR3 sequence (DNA): TGTGCCAGCAGCCTATGGCGAAACACCATATACTTT. Translating it yields CASSLWRNTIYF.

This clonotype is deemed medium-sized. This rearrangement joins TRBV7-3 to TRBJ2-3; D not resolved. The CDR3 length is 15 residues. Trimming took off 5 bases at V and 0 bases at J, with 12 bases between the two ends. Germline V lookup: CDR1 SGHTA, CDR2 FQGTGA. Here the CDR3 reads CASSPQGLSTDTQYF. CDR3 sequence (DNA): TGTGCCAGCAGCCCCCAAGGGTTAAGCACAGATACGCAGTATTTT.

This clonotype was counted at least ten times. It may be a read error: a sequence one base away is much more abundant. The chain carries TRBV6-4 and TRBJ2-3, with 11 positions matching TRBD2. CDR3 length: 16 amino acids. V shed 5 bases, J shed 2 bases, and the junction held 6 bases outside the gene matches. Germline V CDR1 and CDR2: MRHNA, SNTAGT. CDR3 residues: CASSQTSGSPTDTQYF. The CDR3 DNA sequence: TGTGCCAGCAGTCAAACTAGCGGGAGCCCCACAGATACGCAGTATTTT.

The CDR3 nucleotides read TGCAGTGCTAGAGGGTCGGGTACTAACACCGGGGAGCTGTTTTTT. Protein: CSARGSGTNTGELFF. The chain links TRBV20-1 to TRBJ2-2; D is undetermined. The CDR3 loop spans 15 amino acids. Per germline, CDR1 DFQATT and CDR2 SNEGSKA (reference sequence). Trimming stripped 1 base from V and 2 bases from J, with 11 bases between.

This clonotype has a single count. The chain couples TRBV7-8 to TRBJ2-3; 10 bases are shared with TRBD2. Germline CDR1 is SGHVS and CDR2 is FQNEAQ. V trimming: 5 bases; J trimming: 4 bases; junction bases outside the gene matches: 9. This CDR3 spans 16 amino acids. The CDR3: CASSQASGRWADTQYF. The DNA of the CDR3 is TGTGCCAGCAGCCAAGCTAGCGGGAGATGGGCAGATACGCAGTATTTT.